This is a list of T cell receptor beta chains from one sample in a study of CD8 T cells in ankylosing spondylitis. TCRdb recomputed calls from the 5' RACE reads with MiXCR, one row per CDR3 protein. The data contain more than 30,000 distinct CDR3 sequences, about an eighth of them singletons. Sequenced material: synovial fluid, either unsorted or a sorted T cell fraction (not recorded which). All receptors derive from a male donor with ankylosing spondylitis. The CDR3 runs from the conserved cysteine through the conserved F or W. The order of the fields is J gene, clone size, D gene, V gene, CDR3 protein, CDR3 DNA. D genes are given only for firm matches. Rows may omit the clone size; those that give it use once, few, many or a size class.

TRBJ2-7,NA,NA,TRBV7-2,CASSLVVSRSSEQYF,TGTGCCAGCAGCTTAGTGGTCAGCCGGAGTTCCGAGCAGTACTTC
TRBJ1-1,many,NA,TRBV4-1,CASSNPSPEAFF,TGCGCCAGCAGCAACCCTTCGCCTGAAGCTTTCTTT
TRBJ2-1,few,NA,TRBV20-1,CSASSGDYNEQFF,TGCAGTGCTAGTAGCGGCGACTACAATGAGCAGTTCTTC
TRBJ1-2,NA,NA,TRBV4-1,CASSQGTATPYGYTF,TGCGCCAGCAGCCAGGGGACGGCAACCCCTTATGGCTACACCTTC
TRBJ1-5,few,NA,TRBV28,CASSLLDLRLLSNQPQHF,TGTGCCAGCAGTTTATTAGACCTCCGACTACTGAGCAATCAGCCCCAGCATTTT
TRBJ2-1,NA,TRBD2,TRBV27,CASSFTAGGPLTNEQFF,TGTGCCAGCAGTTTCACGGCGGGAGGGCCTCTTACCAATGAGCAGTTCTTC
TRBJ1-1,NA,NA,TRBV28,CASRESEWAGMNTEAFF,TGTGCCAGCAGGGAAAGTGAGTGGGCGGGTATGAACACTGAAGCTTTCTTT
TRBJ1-1,many,TRBD1,TRBV29-1,CSALQGETEAFF,TGCAGCGCATTACAGGGGGAAACTGAAGCTTTCTTT
TRBJ1-2,many,NA,TRBV9,CASSVTENYGYTF,TGTGCCAGCAGCGTTACAGAGAACTATGGCTACACCTTC
TRBJ2-3,NA,NA,TRBV14,CASSQGLARTDTQYF,TGTGCCAGCAGCCAGGGTCTAGCACGCACAGATACGCAGTATTTT
TRBJ2-1,few,NA,TRBV24-1,CATSDPGDYNEQFF,TGTGCCACCAGTGACCCCGGGGATTACAATGAGCAGTTCTTC
TRBJ2-2,few,NA,TRBV20-1,CSARAGADLGGTGELFF,TGCAGTGCTAGAGCAGGAGCAGACCTGGGTGGAACCGGGGAGCTGTTTTTT
TRBJ1-4,NA,NA,TRBV4-1,CASSWLGLTNEKLFF,TGCGCCAGCAGCTGGCTGGGCTTAACTAATGAAAAACTGTTTTTT
TRBJ2-3,once,NA,TRBV30,CAWSTGLWTDTQYF,TGTGCCTGGAGTACCGGGCTTTGGACAGATACGCAGTATTTT
TRBJ1-2,NA,NA,TRBV27,CASSSWARLGRGISGYTF,TGTGCCAGCAGCAGCTGGGCCAGGCTGGGGCGGGGTATTAGTGGCTACACCTTC
TRBJ2-1,NA,TRBD1,TRBV4-2,CAIGLGPRTGGIHEQFF,TGTGCCATCGGCCTTGGGCCCCGGACAGGGGGTATCCATGAGCAGTTCTTC
TRBJ2-1,NA,NA,TRBV2,CASSEAGVLYNEQFF,TGTGCCAGCAGTGAAGCGGGAGTCCTATACAATGAGCAGTTCTTC
TRBJ2-1,NA,NA,TRBV28,CASSFSYWRSYNEQFF,TGTGCCAGCAGTTTCTCGTATTGGCGCTCCTACAATGAGCAGTTCTTC
TRBJ1-2,many,TRBD1,TRBV20-1,CSVWSGTAFGYGYTF,TGCAGTGTCTGGTCCGGGACAGCCTTCGGATATGGCTACACCTTC
TRBJ2-3,NA,TRBD2,TRBV9,CASSPRLATDTQYF,TGTGCCAGCAGCCCACGACTAGCCACAGATACGCAGTATTTT
TRBJ1-1,many,NA,TRBV4-2,CASSQFSRVVTEAFF,TGTGCCAGCAGCCAGTTCTCAAGAGTCGTTACTGAAGCTTTCTTT
TRBJ2-2,NA,TRBD2,TRBV5-1,CASSLRTSGDTGELFF,TGCGCCAGCAGCTTGAGGACTAGCGGGGACACCGGGGAGCTGTTTTTT
TRBJ2-1,few,NA,TRBV19,CASGDALVKFEQFF,TGTGCCAGTGGAGATGCTCTAGTTAAGTTTGAGCAGTTCTTC
TRBJ2-7,NA,NA,TRBV27,CASSLKLGSSYEQYF,TGTGCCAGCAGTTTAAAATTAGGCAGTTCCTACGAGCAGTACTTC
TRBJ2-6,few,NA,TRBV20-1,CSARDAFSGANVLTF,TGCAGTGCTAGAGATGCTTTCTCTGGGGCCAACGTCCTGACTTTC
TRBJ2-3,many,TRBD2,TRBV6-1,CASSASSGGPDTQYF,TGTGCCAGCAGTGCATCTAGCGGGGGCCCAGATACGCAGTATTTT
TRBJ1-4,few,NA,TRBV4-3,CASSFRSHEKLFF,TGCGCCAGCAGCTTCCGGAGCCATGAAAAACTGTTTTTT
TRBJ2-3,few,TRBD2,TRBV20-1,CSAPSLAGGSADTQYF,TGCAGTGCTCCATCCCTAGCGGGAGGGAGCGCAGATACGCAGTATTTT
TRBJ1-5,NA,NA,TRBV9,CASSVERDSNQPQHF,TGTGCCAGCAGCGTAGAGAGGGATAGCAATCAGCCCCAGCATTTT
TRBJ2-1,many,NA,TRBV6-5,CASSYWDNYNEQFF,TGTGCCAGCAGTTATTGGGACAATTACAATGAGCAGTTCTTC
TRBJ1-5,few,TRBD1,TRBV15,CATSRDREFSPQHF,TGTGCCACCAGCAGGGACAGGGAATTTTCGCCCCAGCATTTT
TRBJ1-5,NA,TRBD1,TRBV4-1,CASSLGQGDDQPQHF,TGCGCCAGCAGCCTGGGACAGGGGGATGATCAGCCCCAGCATTTT
TRBJ1-1,many,NA,TRBV5-6,CASTQATEAFF,TGTGCCAGCACCCAGGCCACTGAAGCTTTCTTT
TRBJ1-6,few,NA,TRBV6-1,CASSEFSPLHF,TGTGCCAGCAGTGAATTTTCACCCCTCCACTTT
TRBJ2-5,few,TRBD2,TRBV10-2,CASSGSSGKETQYF,TGCGCCAGCAGTGGAAGTAGCGGGAAAGAGACCCAGTACTTC
TRBJ1-6,NA,NA,TRBV7-9,CASSLVGSPLHF,TGTGCCAGCAGCTTAGTTGGGTCACCCCTCCACTTT
TRBJ2-5,few,NA,TRBV18,CASSSGRRGKETQYF,TGTGCCAGCTCATCTGGACGGAGGGGGAAAGAGACCCAGTACTTC
TRBJ2-5,NA,NA,TRBV24-1,CATSDTAKSQYF,TGTGCCACCAGTGACACTGCGAAGTCCCAGTACTTC
TRBJ2-5,NA,NA,TRBV6-1,CASRSYPDGKTQYF,TGTGCCAGCAGATCGTATCCGGACGGAAAGACCCAGTACTTC
TRBJ2-7,NA,NA,TRBV20-1,CSARVVAVNSYEQYF,TGCAGTGCTAGAGTAGTAGCGGTAAACTCCTACGAGCAGTACTTC
TRBJ1-1,NA,NA,TRBV6-1,CASTGWKNTEAFF,TGTGCCAGCACGGGGTGGAAAAACACTGAAGCTTTCTTT
TRBJ2-7,few,NA,TRBV4-3,CASSQESQLALYEQYF,TGCGCCAGCAGCCAAGAAAGTCAACTAGCTCTCTACGAGCAGTACTTC
TRBJ2-5,NA,TRBD1,TRBV7-9,CASSSTRRDRSQETQYF,TGTGCCAGCAGCTCAACCCGGAGGGACAGGAGCCAAGAGACCCAGTACTTC
TRBJ2-3,few,NA,TRBV5-1,CASSLDGAMTDTQYF,TGCGCCAGCAGCTTGGACGGGGCTATGACAGATACGCAGTATTTT
TRBJ2-1,NA,NA,TRBV6-1,CASRPYAGSDNEQFF,TGTGCCAGCAGACCCTACGCAGGGTCCGACAATGAGCAGTTCTTC
TRBJ2-6,many,TRBD1,TRBV10-3,CAIKQGDALSGANVLTF,TGTGCCATCAAGCAGGGGGACGCCCTCTCTGGGGCCAACGTCCTGACTTTC
TRBJ1-4,NA,NA,TRBV4-3,CASSPGANEKLFF,TGCGCCAGCAGCCCAGGGGCTAATGAAAAACTGTTTTTT
TRBJ2-7,many,NA,TRBV20-1,CSARVAGRGEQYF,TGCAGTGCTAGAGTCGCCGGCAGGGGAGAGCAGTACTTC
TRBJ2-7,NA,NA,TRBV10-3,CAIRDRYEQYF,TGTGCCATCAGGGACAGATACGAGCAGTACTTC
TRBJ2-7,many,NA,TRBV6-5,CASVGTGLYEQYF,TGTGCCAGCGTTGGCACAGGGTTGTACGAGCAGTACTTC
TRBJ1-2,many,NA,TRBV27,CASSLRERPANYGYTF,TGTGCCAGCAGTTTAAGGGAGCGCCCAGCAAACTATGGCTACACCTTC
TRBJ1-1,few,TRBD1,TRBV10-2,CASSERDRGYYDTEAFF,TGCGCCAGCAGTGAAAGGGACAGGGGGTATTATGACACTGAAGCTTTCTTT